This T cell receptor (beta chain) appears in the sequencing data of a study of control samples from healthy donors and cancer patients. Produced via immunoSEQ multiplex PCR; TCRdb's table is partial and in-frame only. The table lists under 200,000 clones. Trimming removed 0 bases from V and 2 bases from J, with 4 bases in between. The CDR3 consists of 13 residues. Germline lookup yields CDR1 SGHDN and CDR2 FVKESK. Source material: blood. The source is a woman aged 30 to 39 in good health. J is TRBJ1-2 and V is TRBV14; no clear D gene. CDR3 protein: CASSQDRNYGYTF. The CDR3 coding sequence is TGTGCCAGCAGCCAAGACAGGAACTATGGCTACACCTTC.